These T cell receptor beta chains were read from a single sample in a study of blood T cell repertoires in COVID-19. Only in-frame clones appear in the TCRdb table, and some are missing; sequencing was by immunoSEQ multiplex PCR. The table lists some 250,000 clones, roughly 89% of them singletons. Specimen: PBMCs or T cells enriched from blood (not recorded which). The receptors were sampled from a man between 40 and 49 years old who had recovered from COVID-19. CDR3s include the opening cysteine and the closing phenylalanine or tryptophan. The D gene is left open where the match is weak. Clone size is given for some rows only: seen once, a few or many times, or a class if the clone is expanded.

TRBV30	TRBJ2-1	-	-	TGTGCCTGGAGCAGGGGCTCCTACAATGAGCAGTTCTTC	CAWSRGSYNEQFF
TRBV15	TRBJ2-1	TRBD2	-	TGTGCCACCAGCGGACCATTGCGGGGGGGCTCCTACAATGAGCAGTTCTTC	CATSGPLRGGSYNEQFF
TRBV6-5	TRBJ2-4	TRBD1	-	TGTGCCAGCAGTTATCAGGGACAGGGAGCCAAAAACATTCAGTACTTC	CASSYQGQGAKNIQYF
TRBV19	TRBJ1-1	-	-	TGTGCCAGCAGGCCCCAGGGCACTGAAGCTTTCTTT	CASRPQGTEAFF
TRBV18	TRBJ2-3	-	-	TGTGCCAGCTCACCAGAGGGCAGTGCGGCAGATACGCAGTATTTT	CASSPEGSAADTQYF
TRBV3-1/TRBV3-2	TRBJ2-5	TRBD1	-	TGTGCCAGCAGCCAAGATCTTCCTGGGACAGTTTCTGAGACCCAGTACTTC	CASSQDLPGTVSETQYF
TRBV18	TRBJ2-6	-	-	TGTGCCAGCTCACCTATAGGGGCCTCTGGGGCCAACGTCCTGACTTTC	CASSPIGASGANVLTF
TRBV10-2	TRBJ1-1	-	-	TGCGCCAGCAGTGAGTCGGCACCTCGGGACACTGAAGCTTTCTTT	CASSESAPRDTEAFF
TRBV28	TRBJ2-7	-	-	TGTGCCAGCAGTTTAACGGTCTCCTACGAGCAGTACTTC	CASSLTVSYEQYF
TRBV18	TRBJ1-1	-	once	TGTGCCAGCTCACCGTCCCCCATGAACACTGAAGCTTTCTTT	CASSPSPMNTEAFF
TRBV7-8	TRBJ1-1	TRBD1	once	TGTGCCAGCATCCCAAACGGGGACAGCACTGAAGCTTTCTTT	CASIPNGDSTEAFF
TRBV6-4	TRBJ2-3	TRBD2	-	TGTGCCAGCAGTGACAGCGGGGGGGCCCCAGATACGCAGTATTTT	CASSDSGGAPDTQYF
TRBV9	TRBJ2-3	TRBD1	-	TGTGCCAGTTCCCGGGACAGTAGCACAGATACGCAGTATTTT	CASSRDSSTDTQYF
TRBV3-1/TRBV3-2	TRBJ2-7	-	once	TGTGCCAGCAGCCCTGCGGGTGGCCCGCTTAAAGAGCAGTACTTC	CASSPAGGPLKEQYF